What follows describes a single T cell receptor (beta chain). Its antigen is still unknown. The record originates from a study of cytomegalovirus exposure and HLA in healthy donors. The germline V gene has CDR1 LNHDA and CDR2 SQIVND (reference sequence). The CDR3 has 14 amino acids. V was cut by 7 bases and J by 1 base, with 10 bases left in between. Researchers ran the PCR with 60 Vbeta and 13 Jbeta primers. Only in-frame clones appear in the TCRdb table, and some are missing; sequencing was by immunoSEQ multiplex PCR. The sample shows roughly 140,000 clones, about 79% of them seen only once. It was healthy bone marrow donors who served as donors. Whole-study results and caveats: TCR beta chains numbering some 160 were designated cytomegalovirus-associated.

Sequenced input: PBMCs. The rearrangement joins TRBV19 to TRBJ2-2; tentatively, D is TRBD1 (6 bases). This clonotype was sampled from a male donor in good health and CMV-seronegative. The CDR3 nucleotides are TGTGCCAGTAAAGAACAGGGGAACACCGGGGAGCTGTTTTTT. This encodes CASKEQGNTGELFF.